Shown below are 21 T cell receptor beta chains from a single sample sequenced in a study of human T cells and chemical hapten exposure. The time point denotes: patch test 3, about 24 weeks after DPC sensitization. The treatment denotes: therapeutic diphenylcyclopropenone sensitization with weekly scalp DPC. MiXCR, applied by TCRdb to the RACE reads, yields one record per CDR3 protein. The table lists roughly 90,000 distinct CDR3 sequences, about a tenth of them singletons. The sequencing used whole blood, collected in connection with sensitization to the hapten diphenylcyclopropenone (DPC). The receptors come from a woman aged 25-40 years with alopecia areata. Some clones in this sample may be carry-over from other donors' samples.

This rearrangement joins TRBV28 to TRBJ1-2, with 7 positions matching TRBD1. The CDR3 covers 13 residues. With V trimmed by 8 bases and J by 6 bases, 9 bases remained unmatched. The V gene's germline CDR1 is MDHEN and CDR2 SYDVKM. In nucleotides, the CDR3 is TGTGCCAGCTCTGCACAGGGGAGGGATGGCTACACCTTC. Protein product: CASSAQGRDGYTF.

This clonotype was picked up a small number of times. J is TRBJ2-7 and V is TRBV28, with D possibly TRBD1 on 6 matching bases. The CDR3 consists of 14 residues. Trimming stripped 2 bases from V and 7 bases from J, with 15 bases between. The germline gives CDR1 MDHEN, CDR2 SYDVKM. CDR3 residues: CASSLVRGYSEQYF. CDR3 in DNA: TGTGCCAGCAGTTTAGTCAGGGGCTATTCTGAGCAGTACTTC. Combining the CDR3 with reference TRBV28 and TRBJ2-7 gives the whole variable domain DVKVTQSSRYLVKRTGEKVFLECVQDMDHENMFWYRQDPGLGLRLIYFSYDVKMKEKGDIPEGYSVSREKKERFSLILESASTNQTSMYLCASSLVRGYSEQYFGPGTRLTVT.

The CDR3 here is CSARTVYEQFF. The DNA for the CDR3 is TGCAGTGCTAGAACGGTATATGAGCAGTTCTTC. V is TRBV20-1 and J is TRBJ2-1, with D uncertain. This CDR3 spans 11 amino acids. From germline, CDR1 is DFQATT and CDR2 SNEGSKA (reference sequence). Trimming left V 2 bases short and J 8 bases short, with 7 bases between.

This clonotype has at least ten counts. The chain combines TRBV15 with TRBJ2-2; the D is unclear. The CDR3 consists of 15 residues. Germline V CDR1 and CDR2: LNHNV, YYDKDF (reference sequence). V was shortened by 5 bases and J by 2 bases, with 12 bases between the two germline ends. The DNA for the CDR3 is TGTGCCACCAGCCCTTCCAGGAGTAACACCGGGGAGCTGTTTTTT. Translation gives CATSPSRSNTGELFF.

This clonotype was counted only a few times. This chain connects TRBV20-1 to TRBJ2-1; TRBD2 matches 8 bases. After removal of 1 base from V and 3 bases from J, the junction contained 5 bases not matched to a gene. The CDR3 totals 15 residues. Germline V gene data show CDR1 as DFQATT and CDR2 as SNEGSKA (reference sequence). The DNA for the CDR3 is TGCAGTGCTAGAGCTAGCGGGCGGATCTACAATGAGCAGTTCTTC. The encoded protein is CSARASGRIYNEQFF.

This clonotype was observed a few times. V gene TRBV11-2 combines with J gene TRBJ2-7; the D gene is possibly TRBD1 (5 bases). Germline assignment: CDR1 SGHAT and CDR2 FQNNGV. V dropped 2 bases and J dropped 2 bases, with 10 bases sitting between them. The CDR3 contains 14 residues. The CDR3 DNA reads TGTGCCAGCAGCTTATCTCAGGGTCCCTACGAGCAGTACTTC. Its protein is CASSLSQGPYEQYF.

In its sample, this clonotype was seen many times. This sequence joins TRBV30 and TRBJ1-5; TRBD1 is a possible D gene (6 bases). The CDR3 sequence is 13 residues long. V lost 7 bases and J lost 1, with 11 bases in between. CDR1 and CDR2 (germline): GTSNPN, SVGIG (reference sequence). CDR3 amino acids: CAFGQRSNQPQHF. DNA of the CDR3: TGTGCCTTTGGACAGCGAAGCAATCAGCCCCAGCATTTT.

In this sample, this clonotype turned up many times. The CDR3 reads CASSEARAAQSAQHF. In nucleotides, the CDR3 is TGTGCCAGCAGTGAAGCGCGGGCCGCGCAATCAGCCCAGCATTTT. The chain carries TRBV2 and TRBJ1-5; D is unclear. Germline V gene lookup returns CDR1 SNHLY and CDR2 FYNNEI. Trimming took 0 bases from V and 11 from J, leaving 17 bases between them. This CDR3 is built from 15 residues.

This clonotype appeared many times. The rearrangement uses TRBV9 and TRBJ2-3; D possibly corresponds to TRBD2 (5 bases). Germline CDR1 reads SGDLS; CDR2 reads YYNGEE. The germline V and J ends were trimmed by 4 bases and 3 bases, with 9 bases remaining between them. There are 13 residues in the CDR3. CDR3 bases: TGTGCCAGCAGCTCGAGGGTAACAGATACGCAGTATTTT. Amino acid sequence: CASSSRVTDTQYF. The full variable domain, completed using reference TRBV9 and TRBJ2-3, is DSGVTQTPKHLITATGQRVTLRCSPRSGDLSVYWYQQSLDQGLQFLIQYYNGEERAKGNILERFSAQQFPDLHSELNLSSLELGDSALYFCASSSRVTDTQYFGPGTRLTVL.

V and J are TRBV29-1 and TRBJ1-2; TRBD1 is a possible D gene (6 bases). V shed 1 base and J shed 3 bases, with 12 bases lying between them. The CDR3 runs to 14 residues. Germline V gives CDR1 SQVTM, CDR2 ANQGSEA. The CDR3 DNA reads TGCAGCGTTGAAGGCGCAGGGGAGGACTATGGCTACACCTTC. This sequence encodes CSVEGAGEDYGYTF. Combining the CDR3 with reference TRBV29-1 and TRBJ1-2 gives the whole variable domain SAVISQKPSRDICQRGTSLTIQCQVDSQVTMMFWYRQQPGQSLTLIATANQGSEATYESGFVIDKFPISRPNLTFSTLTVSNMSPEDSSIYLCSVEGAGEDYGYTFGSGTRLTVV.

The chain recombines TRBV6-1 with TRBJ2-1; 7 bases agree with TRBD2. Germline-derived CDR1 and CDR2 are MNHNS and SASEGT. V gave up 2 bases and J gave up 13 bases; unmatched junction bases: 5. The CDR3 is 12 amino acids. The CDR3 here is CASSERTSTQFF. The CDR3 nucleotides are TGTGCCAGCAGTGAACGGACTAGTACTCAGTTCTTC.

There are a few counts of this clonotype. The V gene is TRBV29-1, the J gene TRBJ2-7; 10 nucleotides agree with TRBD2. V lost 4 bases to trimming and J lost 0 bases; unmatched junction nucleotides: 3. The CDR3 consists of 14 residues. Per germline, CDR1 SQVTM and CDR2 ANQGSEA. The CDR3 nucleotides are TGCAGCGTTGTCCTAGCGGGGGCCTCCTACGAGCAGTACTTC. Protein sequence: CSVVLAGASYEQYF.

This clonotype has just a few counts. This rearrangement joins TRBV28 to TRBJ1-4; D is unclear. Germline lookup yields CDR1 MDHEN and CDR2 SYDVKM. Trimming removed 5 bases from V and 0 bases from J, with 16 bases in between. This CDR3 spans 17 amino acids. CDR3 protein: CASSAPIGKATNEKLFF. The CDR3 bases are TGTGCCAGCAGTGCCCCTATCGGGAAAGCAACTAATGAAAAACTGTTTTTT. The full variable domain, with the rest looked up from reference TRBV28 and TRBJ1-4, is DVKVTQSSRYLVKRTGEKVFLECVQDMDHENMFWYRQDPGLGLRLIYFSYDVKMKEKGDIPEGYSVSREKKERFSLILESASTNQTSMYLCASSAPIGKATNEKLFFGSGTQLSVL.

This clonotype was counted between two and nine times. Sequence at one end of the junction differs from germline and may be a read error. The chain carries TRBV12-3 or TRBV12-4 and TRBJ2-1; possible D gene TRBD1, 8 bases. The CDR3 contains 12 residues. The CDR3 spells CASSLGGTGENF. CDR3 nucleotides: TGTGCCAGCAGTTTGGGAGGGACAGGAGAAAACTTC.

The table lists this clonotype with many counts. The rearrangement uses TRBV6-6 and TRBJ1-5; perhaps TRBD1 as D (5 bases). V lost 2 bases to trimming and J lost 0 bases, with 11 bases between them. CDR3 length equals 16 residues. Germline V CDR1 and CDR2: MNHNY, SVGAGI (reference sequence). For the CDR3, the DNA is TGTGCCAGCAGTTACGGCAGGGTTGGTAGCAATCAGCCCCAGCATTTT. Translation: CASSYGRVGSNQPQHF.

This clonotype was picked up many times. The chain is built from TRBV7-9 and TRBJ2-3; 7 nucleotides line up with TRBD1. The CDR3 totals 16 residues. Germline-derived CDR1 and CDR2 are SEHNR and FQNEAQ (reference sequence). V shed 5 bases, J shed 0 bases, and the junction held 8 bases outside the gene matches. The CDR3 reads CASSLQQGSSTDTQYF. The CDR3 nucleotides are TGTGCCAGCAGCCTCCAACAGGGGTCGAGCACAGATACGCAGTATTTT.

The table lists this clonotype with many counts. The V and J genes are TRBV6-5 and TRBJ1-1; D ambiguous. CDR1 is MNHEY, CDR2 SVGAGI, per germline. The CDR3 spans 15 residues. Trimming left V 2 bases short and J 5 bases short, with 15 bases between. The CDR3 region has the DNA TGTGCCAGCAGTTACCTTTACGGCCAGGCGACTGAAGCTTTCTTT. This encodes CASSYLYGQATEAFF.

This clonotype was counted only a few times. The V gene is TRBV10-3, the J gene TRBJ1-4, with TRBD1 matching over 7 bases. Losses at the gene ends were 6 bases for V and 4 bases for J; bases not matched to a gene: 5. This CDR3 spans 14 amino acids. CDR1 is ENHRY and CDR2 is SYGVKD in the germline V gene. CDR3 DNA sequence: TGTGCCATCAGGGCCGACAGGGATAATGAAAAACTGTTTTTT. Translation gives CAIRADRDNEKLFF.

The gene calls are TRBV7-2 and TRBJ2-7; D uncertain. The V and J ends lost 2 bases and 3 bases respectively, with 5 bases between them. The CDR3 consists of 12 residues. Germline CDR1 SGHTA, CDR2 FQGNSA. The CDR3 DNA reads TGTGCCAGCAGCTTAATGAGCTACGAGCAGTACTTC. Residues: CASSLMSYEQYF.

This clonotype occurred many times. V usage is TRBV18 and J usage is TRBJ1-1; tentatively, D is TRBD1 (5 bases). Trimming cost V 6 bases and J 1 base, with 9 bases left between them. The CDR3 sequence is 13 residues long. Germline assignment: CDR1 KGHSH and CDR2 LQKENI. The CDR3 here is CASSVDRNTEAFF. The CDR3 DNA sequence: TGTGCCAGCTCGGTTGACAGGAACACTGAAGCTTTCTTT.

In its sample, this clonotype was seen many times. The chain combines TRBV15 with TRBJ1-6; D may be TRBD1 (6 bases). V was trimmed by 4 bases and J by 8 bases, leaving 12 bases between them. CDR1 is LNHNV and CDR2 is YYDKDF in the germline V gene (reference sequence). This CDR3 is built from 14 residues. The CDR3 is CATSNYREDSPLHF. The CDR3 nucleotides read TGTGCCACCAGCAACTACAGGGAGGATTCACCCCTCCACTTT.